The 2 T cell receptor beta chains presented below share a single source sample, sequenced in a study of OX40 agonist ivuxolimab in advanced cancers. The data were produced by immunoSEQ multiplex PCR, yet TCRdb's version contains in-frame clones alone and is incomplete. Of approximately 44,000 clones in the sample, roughly 80% were seen once. The specimen was CD4+ or CD8+ T cells sorted from blood, collected in a trial of the OX40 agonist ivuxolimab. The receptors here all came from an adult with an advanced solid tumor such as melanoma, head and neck, liver or kidney cancer.

The chain uses TRBV10-3 and TRBJ1-4, with TRBD1 identical over 9 bases. After removal of 4 bases from V and 3 bases from J, the junction contained 3 bases not matched to a gene. CDR3 length: 15 amino acids. Germline loops: CDR1 ENHRY, CDR2 SYGVKD. CDR3 bases: TGTGCCATCAGTGGGGACAGGGAATCTAATGAAAAACTGTTTTTT. Encoded protein: CAISGDRESNEKLFF.

The chain is built from TRBV11-3 and TRBJ2-3; TRBD2 matches 9 bases. The CDR3 covers 15 residues. J lost 2 bases, V lost 1 base, and 1 base had no gene match. Germline CDR1 and CDR2: SGHNT and YENEEA. The CDR3 spells CASSLGLADTDTQYF. The CDR3 DNA reads TGTGCCAGCAGCTTAGGACTAGCGGACACAGATACGCAGTATTTT.